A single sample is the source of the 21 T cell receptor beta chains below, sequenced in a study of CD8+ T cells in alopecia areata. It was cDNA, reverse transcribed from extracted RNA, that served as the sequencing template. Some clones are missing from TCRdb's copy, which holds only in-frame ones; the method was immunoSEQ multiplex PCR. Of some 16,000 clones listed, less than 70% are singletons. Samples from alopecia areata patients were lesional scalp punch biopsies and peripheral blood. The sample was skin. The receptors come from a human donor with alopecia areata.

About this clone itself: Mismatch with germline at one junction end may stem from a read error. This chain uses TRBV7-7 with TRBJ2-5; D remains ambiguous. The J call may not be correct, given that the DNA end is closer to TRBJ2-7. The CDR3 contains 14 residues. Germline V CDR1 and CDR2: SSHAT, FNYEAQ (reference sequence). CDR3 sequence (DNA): TGTGCTAGCAGCTTAGGTCCTAGTTCCGGCGAGCAGTACTTC. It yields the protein CASSLGPSSGEQYF.

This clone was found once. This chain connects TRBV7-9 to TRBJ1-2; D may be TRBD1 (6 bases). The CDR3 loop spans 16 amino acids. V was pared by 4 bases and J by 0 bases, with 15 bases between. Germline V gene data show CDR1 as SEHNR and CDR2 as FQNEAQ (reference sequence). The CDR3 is CASSSHHRESNYGYTF. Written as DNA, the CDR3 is TGTGCCAGCAGCTCGCACCACAGGGAATCTAACTATGGCTACACCTTC. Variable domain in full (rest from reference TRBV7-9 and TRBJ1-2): DTGVSQNPRHKITKRGQNVTFRCDPISEHNRLYWYRQTLGQGPEFLTYFQNEAQLEKSRLLSDRFSAERPKGSFSTLEIQRTEQGDSAMYLCASSSHHRESNYGYTFGSGTRLTVV.

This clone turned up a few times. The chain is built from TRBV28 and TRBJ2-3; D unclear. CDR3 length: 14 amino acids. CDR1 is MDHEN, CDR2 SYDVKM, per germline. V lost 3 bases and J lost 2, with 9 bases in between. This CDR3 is CASSLGGSTDTQYF. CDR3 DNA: TGTGCCAGCAGTTTGGGCGGTTCCACAGATACGCAGTATTTT.

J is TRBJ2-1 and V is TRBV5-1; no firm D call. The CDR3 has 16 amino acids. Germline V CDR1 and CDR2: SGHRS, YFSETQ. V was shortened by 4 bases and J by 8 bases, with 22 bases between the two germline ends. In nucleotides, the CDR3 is TGCGCCAGCAGCACCAACTCGGATGGTAGCAGGCATGAGCAGTTCTTC. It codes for CASSTNSDGSRHEQFF.

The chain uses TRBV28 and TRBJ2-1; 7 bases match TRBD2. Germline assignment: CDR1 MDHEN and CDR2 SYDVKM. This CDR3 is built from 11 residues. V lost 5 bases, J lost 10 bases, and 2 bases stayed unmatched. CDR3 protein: CASSGREEQFF. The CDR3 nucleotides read TGTGCCAGCAGTGGGAGGGAAGAGCAGTTCTTC. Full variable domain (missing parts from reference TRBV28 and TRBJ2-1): DVKVTQSSRYLVKRTGEKVFLECVQDMDHENMFWYRQDPGLGLRLIYFSYDVKMKEKGDIPEGYSVSREKKERFSLILESASTNQTSMYLCASSGREEQFFGPGTRLTVL.

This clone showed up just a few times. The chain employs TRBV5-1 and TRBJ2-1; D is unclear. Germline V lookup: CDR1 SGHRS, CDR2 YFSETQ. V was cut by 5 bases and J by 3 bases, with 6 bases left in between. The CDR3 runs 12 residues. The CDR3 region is CASSKFYNEQFF. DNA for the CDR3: TGCGCCAGCAGTAAATTCTACAATGAGCAGTTCTTC.

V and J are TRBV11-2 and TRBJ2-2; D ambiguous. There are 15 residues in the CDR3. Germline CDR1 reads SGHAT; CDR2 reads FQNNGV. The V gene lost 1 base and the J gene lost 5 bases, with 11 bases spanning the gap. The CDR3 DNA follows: TGTGCCAGCAGCTTAGTGTCCCAGATTACCGGGGAGCTGTTTTTT. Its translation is CASSLVSQITGELFF. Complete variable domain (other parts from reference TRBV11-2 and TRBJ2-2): EAGVAQSPRYKIIEKRQSVAFWCNPISGHATLYWYQQILGQGPKLLIQFQNNGVVDDSQLPKDRFSAERLKGVDSTLKIQPAKLEDSAVYLCASSLVSQITGELFFGEGSRLTVL.

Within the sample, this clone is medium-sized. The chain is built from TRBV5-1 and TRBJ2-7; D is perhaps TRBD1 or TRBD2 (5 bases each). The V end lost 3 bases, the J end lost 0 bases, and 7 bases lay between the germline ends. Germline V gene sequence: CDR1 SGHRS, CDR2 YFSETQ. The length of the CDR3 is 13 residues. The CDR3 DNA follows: TGCGCCAGCAGCTCCGGGACCTCCTACGAGCAGTACTTC. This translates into CASSSGTSYEQYF. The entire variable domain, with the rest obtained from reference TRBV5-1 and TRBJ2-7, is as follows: KAGVTQTPRYLIKTRGQQVTLSCSPISGHRSVSWYQQTPGQGLQFLFEYFSETQRNKGNFPGRFSGRQFSNSRSEMNVSTLELGDSALYLCASSSGTSYEQYFGPGTRLTVT.

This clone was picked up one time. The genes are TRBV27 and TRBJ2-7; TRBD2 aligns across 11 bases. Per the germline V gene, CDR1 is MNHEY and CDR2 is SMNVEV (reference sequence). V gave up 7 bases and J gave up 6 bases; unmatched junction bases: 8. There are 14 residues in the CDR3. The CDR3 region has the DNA TGTGCCAGCAAACTGGCACTAGCGGGAGCCGAGCAGTACTTC. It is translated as CASKLALAGAEQYF.

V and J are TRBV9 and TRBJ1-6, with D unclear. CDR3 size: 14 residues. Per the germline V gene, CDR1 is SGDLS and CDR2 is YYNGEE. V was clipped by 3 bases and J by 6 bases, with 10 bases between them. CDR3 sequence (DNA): TGTGCCAGCAGCGAGGACGGAGGTAATTCACCCCTCCACTTT. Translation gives CASSEDGGNSPLHF.

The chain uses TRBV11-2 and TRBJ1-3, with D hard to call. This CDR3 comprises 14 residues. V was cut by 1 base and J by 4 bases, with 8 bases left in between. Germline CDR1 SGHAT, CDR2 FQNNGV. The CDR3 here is CASSLVGLGNTIYF. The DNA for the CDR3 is TGTGCCAGCAGCTTAGTTGGACTCGGAAACACCATATATTTT.

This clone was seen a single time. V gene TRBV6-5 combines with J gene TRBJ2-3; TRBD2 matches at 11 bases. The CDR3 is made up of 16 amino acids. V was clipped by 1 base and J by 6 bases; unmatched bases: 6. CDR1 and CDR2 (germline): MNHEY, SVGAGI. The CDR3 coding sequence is TGTGCCAGCAGTTACTGGCTAGCGGGAGGTTCGGATACGCAGTATTTT. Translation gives CASSYWLAGGSDTQYF.

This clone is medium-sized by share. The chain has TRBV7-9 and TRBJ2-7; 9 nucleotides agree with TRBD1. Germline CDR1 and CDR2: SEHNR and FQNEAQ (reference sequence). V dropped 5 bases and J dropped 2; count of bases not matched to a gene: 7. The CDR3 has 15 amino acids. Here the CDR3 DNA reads TGTGCCAGCAGCCCAGGGACAGGGAAGACCTACGAGCAGTACTTC. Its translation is CASSPGTGKTYEQYF.

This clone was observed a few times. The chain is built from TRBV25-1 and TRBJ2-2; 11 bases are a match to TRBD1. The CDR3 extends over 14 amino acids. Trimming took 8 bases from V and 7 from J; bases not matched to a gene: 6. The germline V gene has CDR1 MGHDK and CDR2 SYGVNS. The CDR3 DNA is TGTGCCAGCGGGACAGGGGGTCTGGGCGGGGAGCTGTTTTTT. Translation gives CASGTGGLGGELFF.

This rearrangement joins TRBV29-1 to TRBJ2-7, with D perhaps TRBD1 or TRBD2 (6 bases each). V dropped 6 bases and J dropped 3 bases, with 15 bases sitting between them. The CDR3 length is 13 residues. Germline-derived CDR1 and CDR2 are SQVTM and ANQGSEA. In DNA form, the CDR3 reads TGCAGCGTGGGGGCGGGAACTAGCTACGAGCAGTACTTC. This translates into CSVGAGTSYEQYF.

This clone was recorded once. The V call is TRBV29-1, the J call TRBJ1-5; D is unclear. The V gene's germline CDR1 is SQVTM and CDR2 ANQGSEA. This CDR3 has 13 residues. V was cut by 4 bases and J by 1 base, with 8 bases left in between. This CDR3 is CSVVGESNQPQHF. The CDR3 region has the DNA TGCAGCGTTGTTGGGGAGAGCAATCAGCCCCAGCATTTT. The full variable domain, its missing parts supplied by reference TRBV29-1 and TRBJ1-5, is SAVISQKPSRDICQRGTSLTIQCQVDSQVTMMFWYRQQPGQSLTLIATANQGSEATYESGFVIDKFPISRPNLTFSTLTVSNMSPEDSSIYLCSVVGESNQPQHFGDGTRLSIL.

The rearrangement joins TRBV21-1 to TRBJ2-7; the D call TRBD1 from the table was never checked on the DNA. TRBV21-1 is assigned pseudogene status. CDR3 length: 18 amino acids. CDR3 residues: CASSKALCPRQGVYEQYF. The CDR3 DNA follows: TGTGCCAGCAGCAAAGCGCTTTGCCCGAGACAGGGAGTCTACGAGCAGTACTTC.

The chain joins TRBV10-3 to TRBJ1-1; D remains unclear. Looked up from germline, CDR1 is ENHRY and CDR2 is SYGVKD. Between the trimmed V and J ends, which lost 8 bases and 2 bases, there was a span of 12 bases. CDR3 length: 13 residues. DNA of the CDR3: TGTGCCATCGGACTTCCAGGAAACACTGAAGCTTTCTTT. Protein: CAIGLPGNTEAFF.

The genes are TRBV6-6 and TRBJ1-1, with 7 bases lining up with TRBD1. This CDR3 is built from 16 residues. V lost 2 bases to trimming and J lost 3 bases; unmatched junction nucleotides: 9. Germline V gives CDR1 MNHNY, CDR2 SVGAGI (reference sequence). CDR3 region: CASSYGGGIRDTEAFF. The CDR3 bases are TGTGCCAGCAGTTACGGAGGGGGCATCCGGGACACTGAAGCTTTCTTT.

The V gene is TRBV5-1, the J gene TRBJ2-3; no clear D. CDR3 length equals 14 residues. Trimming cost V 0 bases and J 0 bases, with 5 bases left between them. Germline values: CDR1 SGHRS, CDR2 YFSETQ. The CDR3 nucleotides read TGCGCCAGCAGCTTGGCTAGGAGCACAGATACGCAGTATTTT. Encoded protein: CASSLARSTDTQYF.

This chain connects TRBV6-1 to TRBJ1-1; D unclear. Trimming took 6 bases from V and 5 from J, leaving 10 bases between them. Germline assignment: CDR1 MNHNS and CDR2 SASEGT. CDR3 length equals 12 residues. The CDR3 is CASSLHWTEAFF. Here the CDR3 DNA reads TGTGCCAGCAGCCTGCATTGGACTGAAGCTTTCTTT.